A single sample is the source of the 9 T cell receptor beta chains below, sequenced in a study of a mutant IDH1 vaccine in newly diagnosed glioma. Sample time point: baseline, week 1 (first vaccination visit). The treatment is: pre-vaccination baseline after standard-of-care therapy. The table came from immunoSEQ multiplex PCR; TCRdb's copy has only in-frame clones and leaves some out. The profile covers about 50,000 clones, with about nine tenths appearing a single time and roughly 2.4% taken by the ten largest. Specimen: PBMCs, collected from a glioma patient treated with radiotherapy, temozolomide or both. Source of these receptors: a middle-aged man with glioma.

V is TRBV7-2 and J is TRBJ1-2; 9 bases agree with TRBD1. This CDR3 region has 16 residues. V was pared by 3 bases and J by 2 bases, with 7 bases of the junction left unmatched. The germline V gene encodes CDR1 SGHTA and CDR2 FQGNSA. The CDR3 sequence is CASSFGGTGNNYGYTF. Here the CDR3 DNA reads TGTGCCAGCAGCTTTGGTGGGACAGGGAACAACTATGGCTACACCTTC. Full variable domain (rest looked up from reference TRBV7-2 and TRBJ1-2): GAGVSQSPSNKVTEKGKDVELRCDPISGHTALYWYRQSLGQGLEFLIYFQGNSAPDKSGLPSDRFSAERTGGSVSTLTIQRTQQEDSAVYLCASSFGGTGNNYGYTFGSGTRLTVV.

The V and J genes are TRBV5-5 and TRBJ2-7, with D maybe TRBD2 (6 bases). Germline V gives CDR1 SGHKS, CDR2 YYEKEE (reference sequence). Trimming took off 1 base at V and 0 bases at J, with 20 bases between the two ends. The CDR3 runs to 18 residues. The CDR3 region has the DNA TGTGCCAGCAGCTTGTTTCATAGCGTGGGACTGAACTCCTACGAGCAGTACTTC. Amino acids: CASSLFHSVGLNSYEQYF.

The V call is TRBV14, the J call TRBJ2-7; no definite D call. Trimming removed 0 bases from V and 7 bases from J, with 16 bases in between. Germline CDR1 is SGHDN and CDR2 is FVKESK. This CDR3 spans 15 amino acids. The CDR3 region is CASSQDLGRVREQYF. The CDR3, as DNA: TGTGCCAGCAGCCAAGATCTTGGACGCGTCCGGGAGCAGTACTTC.

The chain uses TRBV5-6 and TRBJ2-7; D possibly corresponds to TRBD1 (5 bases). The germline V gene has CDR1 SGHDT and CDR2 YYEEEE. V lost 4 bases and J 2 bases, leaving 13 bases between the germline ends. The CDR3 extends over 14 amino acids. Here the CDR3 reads CASSPQVGAYEQYF. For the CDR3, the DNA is TGTGCCAGCAGCCCCCAAGTAGGGGCCTACGAGCAGTACTTC. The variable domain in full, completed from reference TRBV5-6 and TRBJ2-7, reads DAGVTQSPTHLIKTRGQQVTLRCSPKSGHDTVSWYQQALGQGPQFIFQYYEEEERQRGNFPDRFSGHQFPNYSSELNVNALLLGDSALYLCASSPQVGAYEQYFGPGTRLTVT.

CDR3 bases: TGTGCCAGCAGTTCCGGGACAGGGTGGGATGAGCAGTTCTTC. The encoded protein is CASSSGTGWDEQFF. This chain joins TRBV11-1 and TRBJ2-1, with 9 bases aligning to TRBD1. CDR1 SGHAT and CDR2 FQDESV come from the germline V gene (reference sequence). V lost 6 bases, J lost 8 bases, and 8 bases stayed unmatched. This CDR3 is built from 14 residues.

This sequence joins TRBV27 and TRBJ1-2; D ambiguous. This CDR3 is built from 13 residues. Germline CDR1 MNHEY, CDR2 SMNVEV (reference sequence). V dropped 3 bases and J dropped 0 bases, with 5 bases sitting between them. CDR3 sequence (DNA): TGTGCCAGCAGTTTTCGGGCTAACTATGGCTACACCTTC. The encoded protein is CASSFRANYGYTF.

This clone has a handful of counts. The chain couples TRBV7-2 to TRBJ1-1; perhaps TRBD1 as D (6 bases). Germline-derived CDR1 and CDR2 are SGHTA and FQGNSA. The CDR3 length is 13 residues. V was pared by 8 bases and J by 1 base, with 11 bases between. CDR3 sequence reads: CASGGQSNTEAFF. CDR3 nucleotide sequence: TGTGCCAGCGGTGGACAGTCGAACACTGAAGCTTTCTTT.

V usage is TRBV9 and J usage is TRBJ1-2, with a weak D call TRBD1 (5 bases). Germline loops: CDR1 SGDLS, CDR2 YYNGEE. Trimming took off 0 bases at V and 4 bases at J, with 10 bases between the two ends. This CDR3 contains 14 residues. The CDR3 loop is CASSVDQGPYGYTF. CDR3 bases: TGTGCCAGCAGCGTAGATCAGGGCCCCTATGGCTACACCTTC.

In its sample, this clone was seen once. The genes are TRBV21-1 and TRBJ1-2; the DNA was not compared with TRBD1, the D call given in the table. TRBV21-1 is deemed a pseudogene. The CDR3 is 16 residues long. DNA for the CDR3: TGTGCCAGCAGCCCGTGGACAGGACCAGCTAACTATGGCTACACCTTC. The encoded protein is CASSPWTGPANYGYTF.